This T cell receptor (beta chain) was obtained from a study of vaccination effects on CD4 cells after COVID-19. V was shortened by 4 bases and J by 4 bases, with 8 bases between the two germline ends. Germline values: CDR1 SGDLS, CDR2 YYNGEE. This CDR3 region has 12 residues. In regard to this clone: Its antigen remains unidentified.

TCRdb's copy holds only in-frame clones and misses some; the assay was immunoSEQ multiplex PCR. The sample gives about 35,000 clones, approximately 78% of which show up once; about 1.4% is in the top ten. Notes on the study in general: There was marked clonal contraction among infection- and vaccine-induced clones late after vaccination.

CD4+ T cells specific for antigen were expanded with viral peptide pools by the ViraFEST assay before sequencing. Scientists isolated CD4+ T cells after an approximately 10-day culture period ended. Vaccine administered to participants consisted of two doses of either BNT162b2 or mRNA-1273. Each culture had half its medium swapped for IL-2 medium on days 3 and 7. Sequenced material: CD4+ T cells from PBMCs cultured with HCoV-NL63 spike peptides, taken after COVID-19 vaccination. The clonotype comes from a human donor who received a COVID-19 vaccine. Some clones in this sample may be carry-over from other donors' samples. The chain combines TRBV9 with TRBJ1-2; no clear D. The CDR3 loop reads CASSPLGYGYTF. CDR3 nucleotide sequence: TGTGCCAGCAGCCCCCTTGGCTATGGCTACACCTTC. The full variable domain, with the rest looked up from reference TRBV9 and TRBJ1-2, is DSGVTQTPKHLITATGQRVTLRCSPRSGDLSVYWYQQSLDQGLQFLIQYYNGEERAKGNILERFSAQQFPDLHSELNLSSLELGDSALYFCASSPLGYGYTFGSGTRLTVV.